The next 5 T cell receptor beta chains were all read from a single sample in a study of blood T cell repertoires in COVID-19. Repertoires were generated with immunoSEQ multiplex PCR, while TCRdb's copy carries only in-frame clones and drops some. The data show over 150,000 clones, around 90% seen once. The sequencing input was peripheral blood. All receptors derive from an older woman who had recovered from COVID-19.

V is TRBV27 and J is TRBJ1-6; 10 bases line up with TRBD1. Per the germline V gene, CDR1 is MNHEY and CDR2 is SMNVEV (reference sequence). J lost 6 bases, V lost 10 bases, and 3 bases had no gene match. The CDR3 has 13 amino acids. The DNA of the CDR3 is TGTGCCACTCGGGACAGGGGTAATTCACCCCTCCACTTT. Protein: CATRDRGNSPLHF.

The rearrangement joins TRBV6-4 to TRBJ1-2; 8 bases match TRBD1. Germline CDR1 MRHNA, CDR2 SNTAGT. The CDR3 spans 15 residues. Trimming took 2 bases from V and 4 from J; bases not matched to a gene: 6. The CDR3 region has the DNA TGTGCCAGCAGTGACGTCGGGACAGGCGGCTATGGCTACACCTTC. Its protein is CASSDVGTGGYGYTF.

V and J are TRBV13 and TRBJ1-3, with D possibly matching TRBD1 (5 bases). The CDR3 runs 13 residues. From germline, CDR1 is PRHDT and CDR2 FYEKMQ (reference sequence). V lost 2 bases and J 3 bases, leaving 5 bases between the germline ends. CDR3 coding DNA: TGTGCCAGCAGCTTAAGGGGTGGAAACACCATATATTTT. It specifies CASSLRGGNTIYF.

V gene TRBV19 combines with J gene TRBJ1-3; tentative D call: TRBD1 (5 bases). CDR3 length: 16 residues. Per the germline V gene, CDR1 is LNHDA and CDR2 is SQIVND (reference sequence). V lost 6 bases and J lost 0, with 15 bases in between. The CDR3 DNA reads TGTGCCAGTAGCCCGGACGGCGGGGGCTCTGGAAACACCATATATTTT. Translating it yields CASSPDGGGSGNTIYF. Full variable domain (missing parts from reference TRBV19 and TRBJ1-3): DGGITQSPKYLFRKEGQNVTLSCEQNLNHDAMYWYRQDPGQGLRLIYYSQIVNDFQKGDIAEGYSVSREKKESFPLTVTSAQKNPTAFYLCASSPDGGGSGNTIYFGEGSWLTVV.

As to this clone: In the same sample, other DNA sequences code for this CDR3. The chain joins TRBV24-1 to TRBJ2-7; D uncertain. Germline lookup yields CDR1 KGHDR and CDR2 SFDVKD. V was cut by 7 bases and J by 3 bases, with 6 bases left in between. CDR3 length: 11 amino acids. The CDR3 protein is CATSDRYEQYF. The CDR3 region has the DNA TGTGCCACCAGCGATCGCTACGAGCAGTACTTC.